This entry lists 18 T cell receptor beta chains sequenced from one sample in a study of T cell changes during pregnancy in multiple sclerosis. The method was immunoSEQ multiplex PCR; TCRdb's version includes in-frame clones alone and lacks a portion of them. The table includes 67,000 or so clones, approximately 92% detected once. The specimen comprised CD8+ T cells from peripheral blood mononuclear cells, sampled in the third trimester of pregnancy. The receptor set was obtained from a female donor in good health, enrolled as a control in a pregnancy study.

The sample holds one count of this clone. The chain has TRBV4-2 and TRBJ2-5; D remains ambiguous. This CDR3 has 16 amino acids. The germline V and J ends were trimmed by 1 base and 4 bases, with 16 bases remaining between them. Germline V gene data show CDR1 as LGHNA and CDR2 as YNFKEQ. CDR3: CASSQVRSTSRETQYF. CDR3 nucleotide sequence: TGTGCCAGCAGCCAAGTGAGGAGTACCTCGCGAGAGACCCAGTACTTC.

The gene calls are TRBV13 and TRBJ1-1; no clear D gene. The V end lost 1 base, the J end lost 1 base, and 10 bases lay between the germline ends. The CDR3 extends over 15 amino acids. Germline V gene sequence: CDR1 PRHDT, CDR2 FYEKMQ (reference sequence). The CDR3 nucleotides read TGTGCCAGCAGCTTAGTACGGTCCGGGAACACTGAAGCTTTCTTT. As protein: CASSLVRSGNTEAFF.

CDR3 bases: TGTGCCAGCAGTTACGATTGGCAGGGGCGGAATGGCTACACCTTC. Residues: CASSYDWQGRNGYTF. This sequence joins TRBV6-5 and TRBJ1-2, with D tentatively TRBD1 (6 bases). This CDR3 region has 15 residues. CDR1 and CDR2 (germline): MNHEY, SVGAGI. V was cut by 2 bases and J by 6 bases, with 16 bases left in between.

The chain employs TRBV9 and TRBJ1-2; 10 nucleotides align to TRBD1. The CDR3 length is 14 residues. The J segment lost 5 bases and the V segment lost 3 bases, leaving 4 bases of the junction unmatched. From germline, CDR1 is SGDLS and CDR2 YYNGEE. This CDR3 is CASSADRGGYGYTF. The CDR3 DNA follows: TGTGCCAGCAGCGCGGACAGGGGGGGGTATGGCTACACCTTC.

The chain carries TRBV7-3 and TRBJ2-2, with D unclear. Germline V gene lookup returns CDR1 SGHTA and CDR2 FQGTGA. The V end lost 5 bases, the J end lost 6 bases, and 10 bases lay between the germline ends. The CDR3 contains 13 residues. DNA of the CDR3: TGTGCCAGCAGCCCCCCAGCGCCCGGGGAGCTGTTTTTT. Its protein is CASSPPAPGELFF.

The V gene is TRBV27, the J gene TRBJ2-7, with D possibly matching TRBD2 (5 bases). V was trimmed by 7 bases and J by 6 bases, leaving 10 bases between them. Germline-derived CDR1 and CDR2 are MNHEY and SMNVEV (reference sequence). The CDR3 is 11 residues long. The CDR3 sequence is CASNEGSEQYF. The CDR3, as DNA: TGTGCCAGCAACGAGGGTTCCGAGCAGTACTTC.

The rearrangement uses TRBV11-2 and TRBJ1-1, with TRBD1 matching over 7 bases. Germline CDR1 is SGHAT and CDR2 is FQNNGV. The CDR3 length is 14 residues. J was trimmed by 4 bases and V by 5 bases; bases with no gene match: 7. The DNA of the CDR3 is TGTGCCAGCAGCCGTAACAGGGGACTCACTGAAGCTTTCTTT. Translated, it gives CASSRNRGLTEAFF.

This clone was picked up one time. The chain is built from TRBV7-6 and TRBJ1-1, with TRBD1 matching 8 bases. The CDR3 is 17 residues long. Trimming took 1 base from V and 1 from J; bases not matched to a gene: 8. Germline CDR1 and CDR2: SGHVS and FNYEAQ. In nucleotides, the CDR3 is TGTGCCAGCAGCTTAGGGTCCGGACAGGGTAGGAACACTGAAGCTTTCTTT. The encoded protein is CASSLGSGQGRNTEAFF. Full variable domain (missing parts from reference TRBV7-6 and TRBJ1-1): GAGVSQSPRYKVTKRGQDVALRCDPISGHVSLYWYRQALGQGPEFLTYFNYEAQQDKSGLPNDRFSAERPEGSISTLTIQRTEQRDSAMYRCASSLGSGQGRNTEAFFGQGTRLTVV.

Details on this clone: Other DNA sequences in this sample translate to the same CDR3. V usage is TRBV27 and J usage is TRBJ1-1; possible D gene TRBD1, 6 bases. Germline values: CDR1 MNHEY, CDR2 SMNVEV (reference sequence). Trimming stripped 6 bases from V and 2 bases from J, with 10 bases between. The CDR3 has 13 residues. In DNA form, the CDR3 reads TGTGCCAGCAGCTGGACAGCTAACACTGAAGCTTTCTTT. It encodes CASSWTANTEAFF.

The rearrangement uses TRBV5-1 and TRBJ1-2; weak D call: TRBD1 (6 bases). Trimming pared 4 bases from V and 8 bases from J, leaving 12 bases between. The CDR3 spans 12 residues. Germline assignment: CDR1 SGHRS and CDR2 YFSETQ. The CDR3 loop reads CASSAQGQGYTF. CDR3 DNA: TGCGCCAGCAGCGCACAGGGCCAGGGCTACACCTTC.

The chain combines TRBV27 with TRBJ1-4; 8 bases fit TRBD1. The ends lost 6 bases at V and 1 base at J; junction bases unmatched: 7. The CDR3 is 16 amino acids. The germline V gene has CDR1 MNHEY and CDR2 SMNVEV (reference sequence). The CDR3 coding sequence is TGTGCCAGCAGAGACAGGGGCATCCGAACTAATGAAAAACTGTTTTTT. It encodes CASRDRGIRTNEKLFF.

V is TRBV10-3 and J is TRBJ1-1, with D perhaps TRBD1 (5 bases). V was trimmed by 4 bases and J by 6 bases, leaving 21 bases between them. The CDR3 covers 16 residues. Germline CDR1 is ENHRY and CDR2 is SYGVKD. The CDR3 loop is CAISGRAHLDSSEAFF. CDR3 coding DNA: TGTGCCATCAGTGGCAGGGCACATCTTGATAGCTCTGAAGCTTTCTTT.

V and J are TRBV19 and TRBJ1-1, with D uncertain. The length of the CDR3 is 12 residues. Trimming removed 2 bases from V and 1 base from J, with 2 bases in between. CDR1 is LNHDA, CDR2 SQIVND, per germline (reference sequence). CDR3 DNA: TGTGCCAGTAGTATACAGAACACTGAAGCTTTCTTT. This sequence encodes CASSIQNTEAFF.

This chain links TRBV6-6 with TRBJ2-6; weak D call: TRBD1 (6 bases). The germline V gene encodes CDR1 MNHNY and CDR2 SVGAGI (reference sequence). This CDR3 is 14 amino acids long. The chain's CDR3 is CGTNPGAGANVLTF. CDR3 DNA: TGTGGCACCAACCCAGGGGCTGGGGCCAACGTCCTGACTTTC.

This sequence joins TRBV19 and TRBJ1-2; D is ambiguous. V was cut by 5 bases and J by 0 bases, with 10 bases left in between. CDR1 is LNHDA, CDR2 SQIVND, per germline (reference sequence). The CDR3 contains 14 residues. CDR3 DNA: TGTGCCAGTAGTTGGGCCGGATCTAACTATGGCTACACCTTC. Translation: CASSWAGSNYGYTF. The full variable domain, rest sourced from reference TRBV19 and TRBJ1-2, is DGGITQSPKYLFRKEGQNVTLSCEQNLNHDAMYWYRQDPGQGLRLIYYSQIVNDFQKGDIAEGYSVSREKKESFPLTVTSAQKNPTAFYLCASSWAGSNYGYTFGSGTRLTVV.

The gene calls are TRBV4-1 and TRBJ1-4; no definite D call. Germline loops: CDR1 MGHRA, CDR2 YSYEKL. CDR3 length: 13 amino acids. Trimming removed 1 base at V and 8 bases at J, with 8 bases between. The CDR3, as DNA: TGCGCCAGCAGCCAAGGGGTCGGGGAAAAACTGTTTTTT. Amino acids: CASSQGVGEKLFF.

The chain recombines TRBV15 with TRBJ1-1; the D gene is possibly TRBD1 (5 bases). V was pared by 0 bases and J by 4 bases, with 12 bases between. Germline CDR1 reads LNHNV; CDR2 reads YYDKDF (reference sequence). This CDR3 has 15 residues. The CDR3 here is CATSRDTGGSTEAFF. The CDR3 DNA reads as TGTGCCACCAGCAGAGATACGGGGGGGAGCACTGAAGCTTTCTTT.

The chain joins TRBV7-8 to TRBJ2-1; 10 nucleotides agree with TRBD1. The junction had 8 bases not matched to a gene; V was cut back by 3 bases and J by 9 bases. The CDR3 has 15 residues. CDR1 SGHVS and CDR2 FQNEAQ come from the germline V gene. The CDR3 loop reads CASSFRPGTGAEQFF. The CDR3 DNA reads TGTGCCAGCAGCTTTAGACCCGGGACAGGGGCTGAGCAGTTCTTC. Full variable domain (outside the CDR3, taken from reference TRBV7-8 and TRBJ2-1): GAGVSQSPRYKVAKRGQDVALRCDPISGHVSLFWYQQALGQGPEFLTYFQNEAQLDKSGLPSDRFFAERPEGSVSTLKIQRTQQEDSAVYLCASSFRPGTGAEQFFGPGTRLTVL.